Listed below are T cell receptor beta chains from one sample, sequenced in a study of shared clonotypes between healthy human individuals. Only in-frame clones appear in the TCRdb table, and some are missing; sequencing was by immunoSEQ multiplex PCR. The sample lists 2 million to 2.5 million clones; just over 90% were seen once. The sample taken for sequencing was naive CD4+ T cells from PBMCs. All receptors derive from a man aged 18-30 years in good health. Some clones in this sample may be carry-over from other donors' samples. CDR3s include the opening cysteine and the closing phenylalanine or tryptophan. The D gene is left open where the match is weak. Only some rows state a clone size, as once, few, many or a class for expanded clones.

NA,TRBD2,TRBJ2-7,TRBV4-3,CASSQRTSGTYEQYF,TGCGCCAGCAGCCAAAGGACTAGCGGAACTTACGAGCAGTACTTC
few,NA,TRBJ1-1,TRBV5-1,CASSFAGENTEAFF,TGCGCCAGCAGCTTTGCAGGGGAGAACACTGAAGCTTTCTTT
NA,NA,TRBJ2-6,TRBV7-9,CASSLVTSGANVLTF,TGTGCCAGCAGCTTAGTTACCTCTGGGGCCAACGTCCTGACTTTC
NA,TRBD1,TRBJ2-5,TRBV7-3,CASSRQGDRQETQYF,TGTGCCAGCAGTAGACAGGGGGACCGCCAAGAGACCCAGTACTTC
once,NA,TRBJ2-3,TRBV11-2,CASSLDGSNVDTQYF,TGTGCCAGCAGCTTAGATGGGAGTAACGTAGATACGCAGTATTTT
NA,TRBD2,TRBJ2-7,TRBV27,CASSFTSGYEQYF,TGTGCCAGCAGTTTTACTAGCGGCTACGAGCAGTACTTC
once,NA,TRBJ1-1,TRBV5-4,CASSPGGAPRTEAFF,TGTGCCAGCAGCCCCGGGGGGGCCCCGAGAACTGAAGCTTTCTTT
NA,TRBD1,TRBJ1-1,TRBV2,CASRDPDRGASDGTEAFF,TGTGCCAGCAGGGACCCGGACAGGGGAGCGAGTGACGGCACTGAAGCTTTCTTT
NA,TRBD2,TRBJ2-1,TRBV7-2,CASNSGRAYNEQFF,TGTGCCAGCAATAGCGGGAGGGCCTACAATGAGCAGTTCTTC
NA,NA,TRBJ1-6,TRBV27,CASSPGRPPSPLHF,TGTGCCAGCAGTCCGGGACGGCCGCCGTCACCCCTCCACTTT
NA,NA,TRBJ1-4,TRBV7-2,CASSLVRGGKEKLFF,TGTGCCAGCAGCTTAGTGCGCGGGGGCAAGGAAAAACTGTTTTTT
NA,NA,TRBJ2-7,TRBV6-4,CASSDLDLRHPYEQYF,TGTGCCAGCAGTGACCTGGACCTAAGACACCCCTACGAGCAGTACTTC
once,NA,TRBJ2-5,TRBV28,CASSLLRGGETQYF,TGTGCCAGCAGTTTACTCAGGGGAGGAGAGACCCAGTACTTC
NA,TRBD2,TRBJ2-7,TRBV2,CASRRLAAIYEQYF,TGTGCCAGCAGGCGACTAGCGGCTATATACGAGCAGTACTTC
NA,NA,TRBJ1-1,TRBV5-4,CASSRDVGGMNTEAFF,TGTGCCAGCAGTCGTGACGTCGGGGGAATGAACACTGAAGCTTTCTTT
NA,NA,TRBJ1-1,TRBV7-8,CASSLLGIDTEAFF,TGTGCCAGCAGCTTACTGGGAATTGACACTGAAGCTTTCTTT